This entry lists 24 T cell receptor beta chains sequenced from one sample in a study of cytomegalovirus exposure and HLA in healthy donors. The PCR employed 60 Vbeta primers together with 13 Jbeta primers. Assay used: immunoSEQ multiplex PCR; TCRdb lists only in-frame clones, some missing. The profile shows 62,000 or so clones, more than 70% of them singletons. Sequencing was carried out using PBMCs. The receptors were gathered from a man younger than 35 in good health and CMV-seronegative.

The chain couples TRBV5-8 to TRBJ2-5; possibly TRBD1 for D (5 bases). Between the trimmed V and J ends, which lost 4 bases and 7 bases, there was a span of 8 bases. CDR3 length: 11 residues. Germline-derived CDR1 and CDR2 are SGHTS and YDEGEE. The DNA for the CDR3 is TGTGCCAGCAGCGTCACAGGGACCCAGTACTTC. It codes for CASSVTGTQYF.

The rearrangement links TRBV29-1 to TRBJ1-2; the D gene is possibly TRBD1 (5 bases). This CDR3 is built from 13 residues. V lost 1 base and J lost 4, with 10 bases in between. Germline CDR1 SQVTM, CDR2 ANQGSEA. CDR3 sequence: CSVEVSGSYGYTF. For the CDR3, the DNA is TGCAGCGTTGAAGTGTCAGGGTCCTATGGCTACACCTTC.

This clone was counted between two and nine times. V gene TRBV4-1 combines with J gene TRBJ1-5, with 7 bases aligning to TRBD1. The ends lost 1 base at V and 1 base at J; junction bases unmatched: 4. The CDR3 loop spans 16 amino acids. The V gene's germline CDR1 is MGHRA and CDR2 YSYEKL. The CDR3 coding sequence is TGCGCCAGCAGCCAAGGGATGACAGGGAGCAATCAGCCCCAGCATTTT. Translation: CASSQGMTGSNQPQHF.

The chain links TRBV10-3 to TRBJ1-5; D is ambiguous. Germline V CDR1 and CDR2: ENHRY, SYGVKD. Trimming pared 3 bases from V and 1 base from J, leaving 13 bases between. The CDR3 is 16 amino acids. The CDR3 coding sequence is TGTGCCATCAGTGAAACTGAGTCCGGGAGCAATCAGCCCCAGCATTTT. This encodes CAISETESGSNQPQHF.

This clone was recorded only once. The chain carries TRBV13 and TRBJ2-7; 9 nucleotides match TRBD2. The V and J ends lost 5 bases and 2 bases, in that order; junction bases with no gene match: 10. Germline V gene lookup returns CDR1 PRHDT and CDR2 FYEKMQ (reference sequence). This CDR3 contains 16 residues. The CDR3 loop is CASSGERVAGAYEQYF. As DNA, the CDR3 is TGTGCCAGCAGCGGGGAGCGGGTAGCGGGGGCCTACGAGCAGTACTTC.

The J gene is TRBJ2-7, the V gene TRBV6-1, with a possible D match to TRBD1 (6 bases). Trimming removed 4 bases at V and 4 bases at J, with 11 bases between. The CDR3 contains 13 residues. Germline assignment: CDR1 MNHNS and CDR2 SASEGT. Here the CDR3 DNA reads TGTGCCAGCAGTGTCGGACAGTCTTACGAGCAGTACTTC. Protein product: CASSVGQSYEQYF.

The chain carries TRBV20-1 and TRBJ2-3; no definite D call. The V gene's germline CDR1 is DFQATT and CDR2 SNEGSKA (reference sequence). The CDR3 contains 10 residues. Trimming removed 3 bases from V and 5 bases from J, with 3 bases in between. CDR3 protein: CSASRDTQYF. The CDR3 DNA sequence: TGCAGTGCTAGTAGAGATACGCAGTATTTT.

The chain uses TRBV11-3 and TRBJ2-1, with 10 nucleotides matching TRBD1. Germline V lookup: CDR1 SGHNT, CDR2 YENEEA. This CDR3 has 14 amino acids. V dropped 5 bases and J dropped 8; count of bases not matched to a gene: 6. The DNA of the CDR3 is TGTGCCAGCAGCCCGGGGACAGGGGACGATGAGCAGTTCTTC. It translates to CASSPGTGDDEQFF.

This chain uses TRBV6-6 with TRBJ1-1, with unresolved D. Trimming removed 5 bases at V and 6 bases at J, with 19 bases between. Germline V CDR1 and CDR2: MNHNY, SVGAGI (reference sequence). The CDR3 loop spans 15 amino acids. CDR3 sequence (DNA): TGTGCCAGCAGTCCCCCCGAGGGTTTGCGTTCTGAAGCTTTCTTT. Encoded protein: CASSPPEGLRSEAFF.

The V gene is TRBV11-2, the J gene TRBJ1-2, with D perhaps matching TRBD1 (6 bases). The germline V and J ends were trimmed by 1 base and 7 bases, with 19 bases remaining between them. The CDR3 length is 16 residues. CDR1 is SGHAT and CDR2 is FQNNGV in the germline V gene. In DNA, the CDR3 is TGTGCCAGCAGCTTAGCCCAGGGAGGGGGAGAGAGTGGCTACACCTTC. As protein: CASSLAQGGGESGYTF.

The V and J genes are TRBV6-6 and TRBJ2-5; possibly TRBD2 for D (5 bases). Germline V gene sequence: CDR1 MNHNY, CDR2 SVGAGI (reference sequence). The CDR3 has 13 amino acids. V shed 8 bases and J shed 5 bases, with 15 bases lying between them. The CDR3 region is CASLRVPGETQYF. DNA for the CDR3: TGTGCCAGCCTGAGGGTGCCGGGGGAGACCCAGTACTTC.

This clone appeared once. This sequence joins TRBV6-1 and TRBJ2-7; weak D call: TRBD1 (6 bases). Trimming removed 8 bases from V and 3 bases from J, with 11 bases in between. Germline V gene lookup returns CDR1 MNHNS and CDR2 SASEGT. This CDR3 spans 12 amino acids. CDR3: CASGNRDYEQYF. DNA of the CDR3: TGTGCCAGCGGCAACAGGGACTACGAGCAGTACTTC.

The chain combines TRBV11-2 with TRBJ2-1; weak D call: TRBD2 (6 bases). CDR1 is SGHAT and CDR2 is FQNNGV in the germline V gene. The V end lost 3 bases, the J end lost 4 bases, and 10 bases lay between the germline ends. The CDR3 is 14 residues long. The CDR3 loop is CASSLWDLYNEQFF. The CDR3 region has the DNA TGTGCCAGCAGCTTGTGGGACTTATACAATGAGCAGTTCTTC.

The chain uses TRBV5-4 and TRBJ2-3, with 11 bases aligning to TRBD2. Germline CDR1 reads SGHNT; CDR2 reads YYREEE (reference sequence). The CDR3 sequence is 15 residues long. V dropped 4 bases and J dropped 3; count of bases not matched to a gene: 4. Written as DNA, the CDR3 is TGTGCCAGCAGCCTTAGCGGGGGGGGAACAGATACGCAGTATTTT. Amino acid sequence: CASSLSGGGTDTQYF.

This chain connects TRBV6-5 to TRBJ2-2, with TRBD1 as a possible D gene (6 bases). Germline CDR1 MNHEY, CDR2 SVGAGI. V dropped 6 bases and J dropped 4 bases, with 12 bases sitting between them. This CDR3 spans 14 amino acids. CDR3 residues: CASRITGITGELFF. The CDR3 DNA sequence: TGTGCCAGCAGGATCACAGGGATCACCGGGGAGCTGTTTTTT.

The chain combines TRBV30 with TRBJ2-1; 10 nucleotides agree with TRBD2. CDR3 length equals 14 residues. V trimming: 5 bases; J trimming: 4 bases; junction bases outside the gene matches: 5. The germline V gene has CDR1 GTSNPN and CDR2 SVGIG (reference sequence). CDR3 nucleotides: TGTGCCTGGGGAGGACTAGCGGAGTACAATGAGCAGTTCTTC. Encoded protein: CAWGGLAEYNEQFF. The full variable domain, completed using reference TRBV30 and TRBJ2-1, is SQTIHQWPATLVQPVGSPLSLECTVEGTSNPNLYWYRQAAGRGLQLLFYSVGIGQISSEVPQNLSASRPQDRQFILSSKKLLLSDSGFYLCAWGGLAEYNEQFFGPGTRLTVL.

CDR3 sequence (DNA): TGTGCCATCAGTGCACTCCAGGAACCCTATGGCTACACCTTC. Its translation is CAISALQEPYGYTF. The V call is TRBV10-3, the J call TRBJ1-2; no clear D gene. This CDR3 comprises 14 residues. Looked up from germline, CDR1 is ENHRY and CDR2 is SYGVKD. Trimming shortened V by 4 bases and J by 4 bases, and 13 bases separated the two germline ends.

V gene TRBV19 combines with J gene TRBJ1-5; TRBD1 matches at 7 bases. V shed 6 bases, J shed 5 bases, and the junction held 13 bases outside the gene matches. CDR1 is LNHDA and CDR2 is SQIVND in the germline V gene (reference sequence). There are 16 residues in the CDR3. CDR3 sequence reads: CASSVVKRGRDQPQHF. The CDR3 nucleotides are TGTGCCAGTAGCGTAGTGAAGAGGGGGCGAGATCAGCCCCAGCATTTT.

The count of this clone is one. The gene calls are TRBV6-1 and TRBJ1-4; D gene uncertain. CDR3 length: 13 amino acids. The germline gives CDR1 MNHNS, CDR2 SASEGT. Trimming took 7 bases from V and 0 from J, leaving 6 bases between them. CDR3 nucleotide sequence: TGTGCCAGCACCGGGGCAACTAATGAAAAACTGTTTTTT. This gives the protein CASTGATNEKLFF.

In this sample, this clone turned up once. The CDR3 spells CASSLRLDTGELFF. CDR3 DNA sequence: TGTGCCAGCAGCTTACGACTCGACACCGGGGAGCTGTTTTTT. The J gene is TRBJ2-2, the V gene TRBV11-2; D gene unclear. V lost 2 bases, J lost 3 bases, and 7 bases lay in between. The CDR3 runs to 14 residues. Germline values: CDR1 SGHAT, CDR2 FQNNGV.

This clone was recorded a few times. V gene TRBV5-1 combines with J gene TRBJ2-3, with D tentatively TRBD1 (6 bases). The CDR3 is 14 amino acids. Germline CDR1 reads SGHRS; CDR2 reads YFSETQ. The V end was cut by 3 bases, the J end by 3 bases, with 11 bases between. The CDR3 DNA reads as TGCGCCAGCAGCTCACGGCAGGGGACAGATACGCAGTATTTT. Protein sequence: CASSSRQGTDTQYF.

V and J are TRBV30 and TRBJ1-1; D call uncertain. CDR3 length: 14 amino acids. V was clipped by 0 bases and J by 5 bases, with 13 bases between them. CDR1 is GTSNPN, CDR2 SVGIG, per germline (reference sequence). The CDR3 is CAWSVMLTGTEAFF. As DNA, the CDR3 is TGTGCCTGGAGTGTGATGTTGACGGGGACTGAAGCTTTCTTT.

This chain connects TRBV7-2 to TRBJ2-1; the D is unclear. V dropped 3 bases and J dropped 7 bases, with 7 bases sitting between them. The CDR3 covers 12 residues. The germline V gene has CDR1 SGHTA and CDR2 FQGNSA. CDR3 sequence (DNA): TGTGCCAGCAGCTTCGGAGTAAATGAGCAGTTCTTC. Translation: CASSFGVNEQFF.

The rearrangement links TRBV9 to TRBJ1-1, with a weak D call TRBD1 (6 bases). The CDR3 runs 13 residues. V gave up 4 bases and J gave up 5 bases, with 12 bases separating them. In germline, CDR1 is SGDLS, CDR2 YYNGEE. The chain's CDR3 is CASSLGGGTEAFF. The CDR3 DNA follows: TGTGCCAGCAGCCTAGGGGGGGGTACTGAAGCTTTCTTT.